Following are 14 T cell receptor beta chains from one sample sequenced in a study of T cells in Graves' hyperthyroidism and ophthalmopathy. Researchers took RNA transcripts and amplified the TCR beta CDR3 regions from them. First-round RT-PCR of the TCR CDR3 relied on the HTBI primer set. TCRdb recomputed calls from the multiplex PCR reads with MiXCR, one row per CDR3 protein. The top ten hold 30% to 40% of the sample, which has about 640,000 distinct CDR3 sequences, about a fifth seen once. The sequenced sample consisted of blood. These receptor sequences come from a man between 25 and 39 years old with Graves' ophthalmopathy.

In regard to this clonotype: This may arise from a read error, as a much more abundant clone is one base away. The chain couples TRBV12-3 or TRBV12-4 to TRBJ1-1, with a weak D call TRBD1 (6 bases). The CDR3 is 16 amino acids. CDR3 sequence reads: CASSAGRWGALTGAFF. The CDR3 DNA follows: TGTGCCAGCTCCGCCGGGCGGTGGGGGGCGCTCACTGGAGCTTTCTTT.

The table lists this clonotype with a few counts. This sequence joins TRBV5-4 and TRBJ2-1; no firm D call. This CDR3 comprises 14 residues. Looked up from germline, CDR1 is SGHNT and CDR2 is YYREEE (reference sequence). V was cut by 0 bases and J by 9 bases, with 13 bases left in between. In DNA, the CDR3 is TGTGCCAGCAGCTTGGCCGGGTCCACGGGTGAGCAGTTCTTC. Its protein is CASSLAGSTGEQFF. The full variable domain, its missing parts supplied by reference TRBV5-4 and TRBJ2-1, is ETGVTQSPTHLIKTRGQQVTLRCSSQSGHNTVSWYQQALGQGPQFIFQYYREEENGRGNFPPRFSGLQFPNYSSELNVNALELDDSALYLCASSLAGSTGEQFFGPGTRLTVL.

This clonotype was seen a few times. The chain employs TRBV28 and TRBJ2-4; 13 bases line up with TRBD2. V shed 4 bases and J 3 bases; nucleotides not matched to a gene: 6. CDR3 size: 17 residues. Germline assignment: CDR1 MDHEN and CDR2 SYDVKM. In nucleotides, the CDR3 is TGTGCCAGCAGTTCCCCAACTAGCGGGAGGGGCAAAAACATTCAGTACTTC. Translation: CASSSPTSGRGKNIQYF.

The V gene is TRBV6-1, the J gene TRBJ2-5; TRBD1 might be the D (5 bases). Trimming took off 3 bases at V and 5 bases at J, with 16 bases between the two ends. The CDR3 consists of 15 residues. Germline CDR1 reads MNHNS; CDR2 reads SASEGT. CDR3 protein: CASSDYGQGWETQYF. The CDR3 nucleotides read TGTGCCAGCAGTGATTATGGGCAGGGTTGGGAGACCCAGTACTTC.

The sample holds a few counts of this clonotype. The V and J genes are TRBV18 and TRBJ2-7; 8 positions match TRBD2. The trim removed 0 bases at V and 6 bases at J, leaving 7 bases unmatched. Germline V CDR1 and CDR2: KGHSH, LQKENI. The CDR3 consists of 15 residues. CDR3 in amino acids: CASSPPIAGNREQYF. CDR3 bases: TGTGCCAGCTCACCACCGATAGCGGGAAATCGCGAGCAGTACTTC.

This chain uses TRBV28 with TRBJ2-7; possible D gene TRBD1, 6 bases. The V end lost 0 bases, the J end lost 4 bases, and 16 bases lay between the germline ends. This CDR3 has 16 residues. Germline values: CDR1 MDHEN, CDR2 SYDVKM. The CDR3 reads CASSLWATGTQYEQYF. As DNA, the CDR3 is TGTGCCAGCAGTTTATGGGCGACCGGGACACAATACGAGCAGTACTTC.

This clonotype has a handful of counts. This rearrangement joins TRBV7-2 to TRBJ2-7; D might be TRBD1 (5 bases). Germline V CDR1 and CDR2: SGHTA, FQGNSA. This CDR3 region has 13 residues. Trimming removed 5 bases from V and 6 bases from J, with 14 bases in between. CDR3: CASSTIGHAEQYF. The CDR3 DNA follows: TGTGCCAGCAGCACTATCGGACATGCCGAGCAGTACTTC.

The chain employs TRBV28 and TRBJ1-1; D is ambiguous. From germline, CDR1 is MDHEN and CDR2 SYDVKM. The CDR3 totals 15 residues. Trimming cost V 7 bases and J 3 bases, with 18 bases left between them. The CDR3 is CASTKDRRWYTEAFF. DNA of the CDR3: TGTGCCAGCACTAAGGACCGGCGGTGGTACACTGAAGCTTTCTTT.

The CDR3 sequence: CASTTKEATTDTQYF. CDR3 sequence (DNA): TGTGCCAGCACCACGAAGGAGGCCACCACAGATACGCAGTATTTT. The chain links TRBV12-3 or TRBV12-4 to TRBJ2-3; a possible D gene is TRBD2 (5 bases). The V and J ends lost 7 bases and 2 bases respectively, with 16 bases between them. The CDR3 is made up of 15 amino acids.

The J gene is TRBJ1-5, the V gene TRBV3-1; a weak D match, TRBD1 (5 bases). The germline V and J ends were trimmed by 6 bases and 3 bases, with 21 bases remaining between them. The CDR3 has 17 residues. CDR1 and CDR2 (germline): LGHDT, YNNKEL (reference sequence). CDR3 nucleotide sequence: TGTGCCAGCAGTTACAACCCAGCAGGGCGGGACAATCAGCCCCAGCATTTT. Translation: CASSYNPAGRDNQPQHF.

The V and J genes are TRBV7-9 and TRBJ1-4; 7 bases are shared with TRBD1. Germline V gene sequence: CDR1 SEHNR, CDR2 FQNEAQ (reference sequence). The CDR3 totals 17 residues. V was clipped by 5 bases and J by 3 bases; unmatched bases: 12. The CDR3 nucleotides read TGTGCCAGCAGCGATCCAATACAGGGGCCGGCTAATGAAAAACTGTTTTTT. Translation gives CASSDPIQGPANEKLFF.

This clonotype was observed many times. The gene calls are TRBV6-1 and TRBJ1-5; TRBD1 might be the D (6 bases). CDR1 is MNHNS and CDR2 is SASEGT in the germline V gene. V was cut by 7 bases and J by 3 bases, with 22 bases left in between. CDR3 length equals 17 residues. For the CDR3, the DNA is TGTGCCAGCAATGCTACTCCGGGACAAAGCACCAATCAGCCCCAGCATTTT. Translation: CASNATPGQSTNQPQHF.

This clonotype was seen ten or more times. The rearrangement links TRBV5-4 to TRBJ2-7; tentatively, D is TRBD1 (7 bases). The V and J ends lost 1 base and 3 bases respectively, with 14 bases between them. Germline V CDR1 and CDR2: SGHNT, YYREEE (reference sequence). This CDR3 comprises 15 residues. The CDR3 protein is CASSLSRQGGYEQYF. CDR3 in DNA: TGTGCCAGCAGCTTGAGTCGGCAGGGGGGCTACGAGCAGTACTTC.

The CDR3 loop reads CASKSRKQAAYEKLFF. CDR3 sequence (DNA): TGTGCCAGCAAGTCCCGGAAACAGGCGGCATATGAAAAACTGTTTTTT. The chain links TRBV28 to TRBJ1-4, with D tentatively TRBD1 (5 bases). The length of the CDR3 is 16 residues. V was shortened by 7 bases and J by 6 bases, with 21 bases between the two germline ends. Germline CDR1 reads MDHEN; CDR2 reads SYDVKM.